A single TCR beta chain is shown here with its context. What it binds is not known. CDR3 length: 14 amino acids. CDR1 is LNHDA, CDR2 SQIVND, per germline (reference sequence). Trimming took 5 bases from V and 5 from J; bases not matched to a gene: 7. This sample is drawn from a study of regulatory and conventional T cells in RAG deficiency. Study results and limitations: Patient subsets had shorter CDR3s; Omenn Treg-Tconv overlap exceeded 80%. Compared with controls, unique Treg TCR beta sequences dropped about 97-fold in Omenn syndrome and CID/AS. Shannon entropy was markedly lower and Simpson indices higher in RAG-deficient patients than control T-cell subsets. Sorted Omenn CD25-high CD127-low cells may not be bona fide Tregs.

TCRdb keeps only in-frame clones here, not all; method: immunoSEQ multiplex PCR. The sample yields fewer than 35,000 clones, around 91% seen once. These data were likewise used in another study, on regulatory T cells. That paper states: The primer mix had 52 TRBV and 13 TRBJ primers.

The rearrangement joins TRBV19 to TRBJ2-7; 9 bases map to TRBD1. This TCR came from a human donor in good health. The material sequenced was CD8+ T cells sorted from blood. CDR3 in amino acids: CASSLGTGTNEQYF. As DNA, the CDR3 is TGTGCCAGTAGTCTGGGGACAGGGACGAACGAGCAGTACTTC. Together with reference TRBV19 and TRBJ2-7, the CDR3 gives the full variable domain: DGGITQSPKYLFRKEGQNVTLSCEQNLNHDAMYWYRQDPGQGLRLIYYSQIVNDFQKGDIAEGYSVSREKKESFPLTVTSAQKNPTAFYLCASSLGTGTNEQYFGPGTRLTVT.